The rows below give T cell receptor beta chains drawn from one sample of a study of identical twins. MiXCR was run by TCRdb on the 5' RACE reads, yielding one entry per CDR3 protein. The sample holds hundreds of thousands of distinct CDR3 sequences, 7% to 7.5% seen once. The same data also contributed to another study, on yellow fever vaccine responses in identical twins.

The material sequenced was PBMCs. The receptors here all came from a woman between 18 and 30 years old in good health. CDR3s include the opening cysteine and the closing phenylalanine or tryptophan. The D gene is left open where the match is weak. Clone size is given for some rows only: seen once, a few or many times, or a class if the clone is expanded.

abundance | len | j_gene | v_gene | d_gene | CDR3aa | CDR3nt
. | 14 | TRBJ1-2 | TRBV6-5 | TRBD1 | CASSYKGARYGYTF | TGTGCCAGCAGTTACAAGGGGGCGCGGTATGGCTACACCTTC
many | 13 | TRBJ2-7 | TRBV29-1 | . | CSVGETATYEQYF | TGCAGCGTTGGTGAGACAGCTACCTACGAGCAGTACTTC
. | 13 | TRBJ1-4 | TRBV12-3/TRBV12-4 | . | CASGGAPNEKLFF | TGTGCCAGCGGGGGGGCACCTAATGAAAAACTGTTTTTT
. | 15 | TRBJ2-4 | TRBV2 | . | CASTAGALAKNIQYF | TGTGCCAGCACAGCAGGGGCCCTAGCCAAAAACATTCAGTACTTC
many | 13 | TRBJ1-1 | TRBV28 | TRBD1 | CAGRRQGVTEAFF | TGTGCCGGACGACGACAGGGAGTCACTGAAGCTTTCTTT
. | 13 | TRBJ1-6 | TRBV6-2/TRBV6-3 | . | CASSGGWNSPLHF | TGTGCCAGCAGTGGTGGGTGGAATTCACCCCTCCACTTT
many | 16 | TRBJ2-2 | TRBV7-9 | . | CASSSIPTVATGELFF | TGTGCCAGCAGCTCCATCCCGACAGTAGCAACCGGGGAGCTGTTTTTT
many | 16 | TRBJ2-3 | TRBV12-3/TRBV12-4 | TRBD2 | CASSKPSGGIADTQYF | TGTGCCAGCAGCAAACCCAGCGGGGGGATCGCAGATACGCAGTATTTT
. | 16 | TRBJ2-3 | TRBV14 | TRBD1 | CASTPGQGVTLDTQYF | TGTGCCAGCACCCCTGGACAGGGGGTAACGTTAGATACGCAGTATTTT
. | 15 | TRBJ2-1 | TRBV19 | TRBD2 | CASISRGRDYNEQFF | TGTGCCAGTATTTCACGAGGGAGGGACTACAATGAGCAGTTCTTC
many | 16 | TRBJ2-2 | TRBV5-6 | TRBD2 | CASSFTSGSKTGELFF | TGTGCCAGCAGCTTCACTAGCGGGAGTAAGACCGGGGAGCTGTTTTTT
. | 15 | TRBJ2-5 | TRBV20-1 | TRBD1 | CSARMQGEAKETQYF | TGCAGTGCTAGAATGCAGGGGGAAGCCAAAGAGACCCAGTACTTC
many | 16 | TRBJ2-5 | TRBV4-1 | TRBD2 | CASSNKRGAPRETQYF | TGCGCCAGCAGCAATAAGCGGGGAGCCCCCAGAGAGACCCAGTACTTC
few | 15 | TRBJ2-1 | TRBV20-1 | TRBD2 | CSAPTAGEDYNEQFF | TGCAGTGCCCCCACGGCGGGGGAGGACTACAATGAGCAGTTCTTC
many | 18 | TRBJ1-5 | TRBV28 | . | CASSFVLRSGASNQPQHF | TGTGCCAGCAGTTTCGTTCTTCGGAGTGGAGCGAGCAATCAGCCCCAGCATTTT
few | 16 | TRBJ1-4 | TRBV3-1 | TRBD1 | CASSRTPGQGNEKLFF | TGTGCCAGCAGCCGAACTCCGGGACAGGGGAATGAAAAACTGTTTTTT
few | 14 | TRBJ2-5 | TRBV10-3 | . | CAISESPGRETQYF | TGTGCCATCAGTGAGTCTCCAGGGAGAGAGACCCAGTACTTC
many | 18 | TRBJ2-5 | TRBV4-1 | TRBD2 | CASSQVIAGGLSRETQYF | TGCGCCAGCAGCCAAGTAATAGCGGGAGGGTTATCGAGAGAGACCCAGTACTTC
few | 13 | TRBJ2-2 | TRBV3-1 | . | CASSQFTSGELFF | TGTGCCAGCAGCCAATTCACATCCGGGGAGCTGTTTTTT
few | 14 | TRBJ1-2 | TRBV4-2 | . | CASSPPGGGVGYTF | TGTGCCAGCAGCCCTCCGGGCGGGGGCGTTGGCTACACCTTC
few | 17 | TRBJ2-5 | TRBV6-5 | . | CASSYSPPGGGGETQYF | TGTGCCAGCAGTTATTCTCCACCCGGGGGAGGAGGAGAGACCCAGTACTTC
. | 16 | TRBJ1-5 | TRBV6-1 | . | CASSEASGVSNQPQHF | TGTGCCAGCAGTGAAGCGAGCGGAGTTAGCAATCAGCCCCAGCATTTT
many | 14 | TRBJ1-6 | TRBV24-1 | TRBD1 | CATSLGQDNSPLHF | TGTGCCACCAGTCTTGGACAGGATAATTCACCCCTCCACTTT
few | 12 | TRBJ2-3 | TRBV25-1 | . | CASSERADTQYF | TGTGCCAGCAGTGAAAGGGCAGATACGCAGTATTTT
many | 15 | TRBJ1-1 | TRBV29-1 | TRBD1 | CSVERGPVINTEAFF | TGCAGCGTTGAAAGGGGGCCCGTGATTAACACTGAAGCTTTCTTT
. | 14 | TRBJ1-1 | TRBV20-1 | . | CSALKGPGNTEVFF | TGCAGTGCCCTTAAGGGACCGGGGAACACTGAAGTTTTCTTT
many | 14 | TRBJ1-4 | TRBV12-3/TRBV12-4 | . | CASSPTGEHEKLFF | TGTGCCAGCAGCCCGACAGGAGAGCATGAAAAACTGTTTTTT
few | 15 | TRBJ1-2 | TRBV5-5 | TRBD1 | CASSSQTGAVYGYTF | TGTGCCAGCAGCTCCCAGACAGGGGCGGTCTATGGCTACACCTTC
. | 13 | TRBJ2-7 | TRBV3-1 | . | CASSQDWRGEQYF | TGTGCCAGCAGCCAAGACTGGAGGGGAGAGCAGTACTTC
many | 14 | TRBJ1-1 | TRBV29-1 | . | CSVLGASEVTEAFF | TGCAGCGTCCTCGGGGCAAGTGAGGTCACTGAAGCTTTCTTT
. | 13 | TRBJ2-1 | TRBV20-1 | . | CSARVETKNEQFF | TGCAGTGCTAGAGTTGAGACGAAAAATGAGCAGTTCTTC
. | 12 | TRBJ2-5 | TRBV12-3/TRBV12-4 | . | CASSPLRETQYF | TGTGCCAGCAGTCCGCTCCGGGAGACCCAGTACTTC
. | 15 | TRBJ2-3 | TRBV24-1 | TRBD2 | CATKTSGSATDTQYF | TGTGCCACCAAGACTAGCGGGAGCGCTACAGATACGCAGTATTTT
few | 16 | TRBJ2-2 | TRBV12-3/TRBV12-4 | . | CASKNRGLTNTGELFF | TGTGCCAGCAAAAATAGGGGACTTACGAACACCGGGGAGCTGTTTTTT
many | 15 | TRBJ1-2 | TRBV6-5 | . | CASSYSIQGNYGYTF | TGTGCCAGCAGTTACTCGATACAGGGAAACTATGGCTACACCTTC
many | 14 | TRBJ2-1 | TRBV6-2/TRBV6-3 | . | CASSYVPPYDEQFF | TGTGCCAGCAGTTATGTCCCCCCTTACGATGAGCAGTTCTTC
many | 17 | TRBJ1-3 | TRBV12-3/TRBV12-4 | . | CASSFGSSSDFGNTIYF | TGTGCCAGCAGTTTTGGCAGCTCATCAGACTTTGGAAACACCATATATTTT
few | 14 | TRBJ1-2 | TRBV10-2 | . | CASSETGLAIGYTF | TGCGCCAGCAGTGAAACAGGACTTGCAATTGGCTACACCTTC
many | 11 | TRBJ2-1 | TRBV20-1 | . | CSAAPRGEQFF | TGCAGTGCGGCCCCACGAGGGGAGCAGTTCTTC
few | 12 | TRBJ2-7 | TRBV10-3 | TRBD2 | CATWDYSYEQYF | TGTGCCACCTGGGACTACTCCTACGAGCAGTACTTC
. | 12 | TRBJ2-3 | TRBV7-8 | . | CASSLAEGTQYF | TGTGCCAGCAGCTTAGCGGAGGGCACGCAGTATTTT
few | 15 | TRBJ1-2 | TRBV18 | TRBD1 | CASSPLSGQANGYTF | TGTGCCAGCTCACCACTTTCAGGACAGGCGAATGGCTACACCTTC
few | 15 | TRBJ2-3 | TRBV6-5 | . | CASSYYGKNTDTQYF | TGTGCCAGCAGTTACTACGGAAAGAACACAGATACGCAGTATTTT
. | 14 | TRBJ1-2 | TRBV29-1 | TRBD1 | CSVEETGTNYGYTF | TGCAGCGTTGAAGAGACAGGGACTAACTATGGCTACACCTTC
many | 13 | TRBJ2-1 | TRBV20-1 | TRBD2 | CSAVAGAVNEQFF | TGCAGTGCCGTAGCGGGGGCCGTCAATGAGCAGTTCTTC
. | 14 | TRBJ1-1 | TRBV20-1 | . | CSARDYKGHTEAFF | TGCAGTGCTAGAGATTATAAGGGCCACACTGAAGCTTTCTTT
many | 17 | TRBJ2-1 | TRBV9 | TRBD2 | CASSTGTSGSSYNEQFF | TGTGCCAGCAGCACCGGGACTAGCGGTAGCTCCTACAATGAGCAGTTCTTC
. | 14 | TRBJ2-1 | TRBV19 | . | CASNLGYSYNEQFF | TGTGCCAGTAATCTAGGGTACTCCTACAATGAGCAGTTCTTC
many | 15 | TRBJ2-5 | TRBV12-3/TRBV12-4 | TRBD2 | CASSSLAGARETQYF | TGTGCCAGCAGTTCACTAGCGGGGGCCAGAGAGACCCAGTACTTC
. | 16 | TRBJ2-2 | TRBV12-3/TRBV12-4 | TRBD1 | CASSARTGDITGELFF | TGTGCCAGCAGTGCAAGGACAGGGGATATCACCGGGGAGCTGTTTTTT
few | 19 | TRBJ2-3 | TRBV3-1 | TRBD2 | CASSPFGLAGGQGTDTQYF | TGTGCCAGCAGCCCTTTCGGACTAGCGGGGGGCCAGGGCACAGATACGCAGTATTTT
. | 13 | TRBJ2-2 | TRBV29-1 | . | CSVGQGVGGELFF | TGCAGCGTTGGGCAGGGCGTTGGCGGGGAGCTGTTTTTT
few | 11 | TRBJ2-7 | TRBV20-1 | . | CSARVGSEQYF | TGCAGTGCTAGAGTTGGTAGCGAGCAGTACTTC
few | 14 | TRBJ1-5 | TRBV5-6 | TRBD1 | CASSRNRGLEPQHF | TGTGCCAGCAGCCGGAACAGGGGGCTGGAACCCCAGCATTTT
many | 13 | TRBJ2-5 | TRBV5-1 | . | CASSFRRGETQYF | TGCGCCAGCAGCTTTCGGAGGGGAGAGACCCAGTACTTC
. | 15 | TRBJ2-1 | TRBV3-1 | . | CASSQDGGVGDEQFF | TGTGCCAGCAGCCAAGATGGAGGGGTGGGCGATGAGCAGTTCTTC
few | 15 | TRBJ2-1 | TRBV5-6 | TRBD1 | CASRKQGAIRNEQFF | TGTGCCAGCAGAAAACAGGGGGCGATTAGGAATGAGCAGTTCTTC
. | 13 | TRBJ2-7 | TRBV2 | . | CASTLDVNYEQYF | TGTGCCAGCACTTTAGACGTGAACTACGAGCAGTACTTC